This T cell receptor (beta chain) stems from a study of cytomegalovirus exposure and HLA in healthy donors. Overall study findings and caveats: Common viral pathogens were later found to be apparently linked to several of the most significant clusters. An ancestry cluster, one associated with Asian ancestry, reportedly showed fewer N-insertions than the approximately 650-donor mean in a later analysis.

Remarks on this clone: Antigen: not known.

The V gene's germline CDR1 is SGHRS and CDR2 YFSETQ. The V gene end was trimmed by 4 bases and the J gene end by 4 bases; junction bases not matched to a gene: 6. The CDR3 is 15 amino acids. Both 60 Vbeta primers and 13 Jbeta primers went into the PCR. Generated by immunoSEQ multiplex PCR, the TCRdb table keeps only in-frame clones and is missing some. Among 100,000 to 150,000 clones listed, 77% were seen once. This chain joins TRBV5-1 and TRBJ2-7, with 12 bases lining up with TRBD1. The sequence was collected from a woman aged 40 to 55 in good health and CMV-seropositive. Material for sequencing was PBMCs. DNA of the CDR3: TGCGCCAGCAGCCGAAGGGACAGGGGGCTATACGAGCAGTACTTC. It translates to CASSRRDRGLYEQYF.